The 5 T cell receptor beta chains in this list originate from one sample, sequenced in a study of Ad26.COV2.S vaccination and SARS-CoV-2 variants. Treatment given: roughly 18 received Ad26.COV2.S at low or high dose, single or two shots; about 5 received placebo; per-sample allocation not given. Sampling happened 63 days after the first vaccine or placebo injection. Libraries were prepared by immunoSEQ multiplex PCR; TCRdb keeps only in-frame clonotypes and omits some of them. The sample yields a few hundred thousand clones, around nine tenths seen once. Sample: peripheral blood, taken in a trial of Ad26.COV2.S vaccine versus placebo. These receptor sequences come from a person between 18 and 65 years old who received the Ad26.COV2.S COVID-19 vaccine or a placebo.

This sequence joins TRBV9 and TRBJ2-7; D is perhaps TRBD1 or TRBD2 (5 bases each). The germline V gene encodes CDR1 SGDLS and CDR2 YYNGEE. V shed 7 bases and J shed 5 bases, with 7 bases lying between them. The CDR3 sequence is 10 residues long. In nucleotides, the CDR3 is TGTGCCAGCGGGGGTAACGAGCAGTACTTC. Protein sequence: CASGGNEQYF.

This rearrangement joins TRBV7-2 to TRBJ1-2, with D perhaps matching TRBD1 (5 bases). Trimming removed 3 bases from V and 4 bases from J, with 21 bases in between. This CDR3 region has 17 residues. The germline V gene encodes CDR1 SGHTA and CDR2 FQGNSA. CDR3 residues: CASSFRFTDLRGYGYTF. The CDR3 bases are TGTGCCAGCAGCTTTCGGTTTACGGACCTTAGGGGCTATGGCTACACCTTC.

The chain recombines TRBV7-2 with TRBJ2-2; D is unresolved. V was clipped by 1 base and J by 1 base, with 7 bases between them. Germline-derived CDR1 and CDR2 are SGHTA and FQGNSA. This CDR3 comprises 15 residues. The CDR3 region is CASSLGGRNTGELFF. CDR3 nucleotides: TGTGCCAGCAGCTTAGGCGGCCGGAACACCGGGGAGCTGTTTTTT. The complete variable domain, with remaining parts taken from reference TRBV7-2 and TRBJ2-2, reads GAGVSQSPSNKVTEKGKDVELRCDPISGHTALYWYRQSLGQGLEFLIYFQGNSAPDKSGLPSDRFSAERTGGSVSTLTIQRTQQEDSAVYLCASSLGGRNTGELFFGEGSRLTVL.

CDR3: CATSPGGVSPLHF. The CDR3 nucleotides are TGTGCCACCAGTCCAGGGGGTGTTTCACCCCTCCACTTT. This chain links TRBV15 with TRBJ1-6; TRBD1 matches 7 bases. The length of the CDR3 is 13 residues. Per germline, CDR1 LNHNV and CDR2 YYDKDF (reference sequence). V dropped 6 bases and J dropped 9; count of bases not matched to a gene: 5.

The chain links TRBV19 to TRBJ2-5; the D is unclear. Trimming pared 1 base from V and 4 bases from J, leaving 7 bases between. The length of the CDR3 is 13 residues. The germline gives CDR1 LNHDA, CDR2 SQIVND (reference sequence). CDR3 sequence: CASSIVVAETQYF. For the CDR3, the DNA is TGTGCCAGTAGTATAGTGGTAGCAGAGACCCAGTACTTC.